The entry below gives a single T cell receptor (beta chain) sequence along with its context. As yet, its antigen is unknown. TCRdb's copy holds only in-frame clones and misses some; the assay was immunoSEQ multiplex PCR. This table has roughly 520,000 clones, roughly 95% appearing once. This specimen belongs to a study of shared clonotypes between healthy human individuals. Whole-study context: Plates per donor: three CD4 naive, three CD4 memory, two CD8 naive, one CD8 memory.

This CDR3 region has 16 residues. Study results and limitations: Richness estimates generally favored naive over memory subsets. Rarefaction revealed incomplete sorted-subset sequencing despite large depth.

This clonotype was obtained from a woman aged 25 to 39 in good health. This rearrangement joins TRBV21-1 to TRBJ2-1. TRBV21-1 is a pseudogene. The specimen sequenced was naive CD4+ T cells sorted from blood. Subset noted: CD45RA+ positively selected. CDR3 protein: CASSKGRVSSYNEQFF. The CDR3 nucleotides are TGTGCCAGCAGCAAGGGGCGGGTGAGCTCCTACAATGAGCAGTTCTTC.